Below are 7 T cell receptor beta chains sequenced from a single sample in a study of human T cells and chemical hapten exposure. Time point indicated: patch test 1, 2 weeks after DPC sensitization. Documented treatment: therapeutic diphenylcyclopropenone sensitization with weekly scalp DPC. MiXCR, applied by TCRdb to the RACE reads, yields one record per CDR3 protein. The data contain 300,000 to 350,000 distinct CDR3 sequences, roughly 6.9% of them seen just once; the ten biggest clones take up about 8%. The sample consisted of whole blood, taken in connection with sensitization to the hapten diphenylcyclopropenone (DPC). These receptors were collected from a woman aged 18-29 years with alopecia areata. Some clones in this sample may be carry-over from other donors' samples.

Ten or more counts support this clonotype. The CDR3 region is CASSLVATGSEKLFF. CDR3 DNA: TGTGCCAGCAGCTTAGTAGCGACAGGGAGTGAAAAACTGTTTTTT. This chain connects TRBV7-9 to TRBJ1-4; 7 bases are a match to TRBD1. This CDR3 is built from 15 residues. Germline V lookup: CDR1 SEHNR, CDR2 FQNEAQ (reference sequence). After removal of 1 base from V and 7 bases from J, the junction contained 6 bases not matched to a gene.

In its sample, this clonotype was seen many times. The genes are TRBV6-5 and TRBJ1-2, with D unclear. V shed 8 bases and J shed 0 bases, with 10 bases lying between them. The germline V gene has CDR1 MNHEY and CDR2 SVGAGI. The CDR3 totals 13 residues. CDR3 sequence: CASSRSPNYGYTF. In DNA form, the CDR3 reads TGTGCCAGCTCTCGGTCGCCTAACTATGGCTACACCTTC.

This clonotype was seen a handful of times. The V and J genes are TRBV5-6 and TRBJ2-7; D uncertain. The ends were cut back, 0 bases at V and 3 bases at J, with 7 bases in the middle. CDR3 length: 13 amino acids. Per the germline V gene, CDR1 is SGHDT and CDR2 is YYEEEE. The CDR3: CASSLESYYEQYF. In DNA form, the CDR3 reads TGTGCCAGCAGCTTGGAGTCTTACTACGAGCAGTACTTC.

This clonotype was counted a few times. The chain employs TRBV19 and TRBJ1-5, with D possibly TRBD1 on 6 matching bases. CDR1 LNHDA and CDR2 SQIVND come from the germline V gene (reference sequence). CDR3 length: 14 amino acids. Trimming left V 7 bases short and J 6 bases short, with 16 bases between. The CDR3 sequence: CASIWGAGTQPQHF. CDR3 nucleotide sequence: TGTGCCAGTATCTGGGGGGCAGGGACTCAGCCCCAGCATTTT. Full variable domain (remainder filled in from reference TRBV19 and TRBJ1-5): DGGITQSPKYLFRKEGQNVTLSCEQNLNHDAMYWYRQDPGQGLRLIYYSQIVNDFQKGDIAEGYSVSREKKESFPLTVTSAQKNPTAFYLCASIWGAGTQPQHFGDGTRLSIL.

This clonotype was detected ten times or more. The CDR3: CASSQTGAPQYF. The CDR3 region has the DNA TGCGCCAGCAGCCAGACAGGGGCCCCCCAGTACTTC. The chain couples TRBV5-1 to TRBJ2-5; TRBD1 matches at 8 bases. The CDR3 extends over 12 amino acids. The junction had 5 bases not matched to a gene; V was cut back by 4 bases and J by 9 bases. Germline V lookup: CDR1 SGHRS, CDR2 YFSETQ.

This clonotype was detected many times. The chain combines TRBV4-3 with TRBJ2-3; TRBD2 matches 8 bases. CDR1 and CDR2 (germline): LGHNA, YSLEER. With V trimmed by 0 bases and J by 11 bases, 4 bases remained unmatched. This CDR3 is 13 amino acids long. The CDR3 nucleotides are TGCGCCAGCAGCCAAGAACGGGGGGGCGGGCAGTATTTT. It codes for CASSQERGGGQYF.

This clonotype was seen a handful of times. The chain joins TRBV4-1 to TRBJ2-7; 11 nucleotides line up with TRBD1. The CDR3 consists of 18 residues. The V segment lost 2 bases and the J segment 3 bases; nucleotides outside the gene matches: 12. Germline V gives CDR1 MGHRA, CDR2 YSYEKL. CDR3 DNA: TGCGCCAGCAGCCAAACTCTTAGGGGACAGGGGGTGAACTACGAGCAGTACTTC. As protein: CASSQTLRGQGVNYEQYF.